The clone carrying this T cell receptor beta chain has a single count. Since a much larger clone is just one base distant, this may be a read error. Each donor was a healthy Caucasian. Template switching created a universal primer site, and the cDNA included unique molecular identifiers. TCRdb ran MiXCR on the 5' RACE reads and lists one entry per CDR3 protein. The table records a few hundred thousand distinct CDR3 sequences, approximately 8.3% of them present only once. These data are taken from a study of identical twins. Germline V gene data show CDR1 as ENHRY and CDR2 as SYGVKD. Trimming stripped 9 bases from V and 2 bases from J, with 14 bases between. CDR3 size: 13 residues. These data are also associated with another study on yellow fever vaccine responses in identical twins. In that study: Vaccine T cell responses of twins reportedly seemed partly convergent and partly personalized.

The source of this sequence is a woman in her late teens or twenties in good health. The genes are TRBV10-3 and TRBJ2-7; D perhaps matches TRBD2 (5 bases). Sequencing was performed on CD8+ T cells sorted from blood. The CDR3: CAMGVGVAYEQYF. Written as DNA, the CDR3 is TGTGCCATGGGCGTGGGAGTAGCCTACGAGCAGTACTTC.